These T cell receptor beta chains were read from a single sample in a study of blood T cell repertoires in COVID-19. Some clones are missing from TCRdb's copy, which holds only in-frame ones; the method was immunoSEQ multiplex PCR. This sample has roughly 87,000 clones, with about 85% found just once. What was sequenced was peripheral blood. Receptors originate from an elderly woman with COVID-19, enrolled during active disease. Both conserved end residues are trimmed from each CDR3. Fields, in order: CDR3 protein, CDR3 length, D gene, J gene, clone size, V gene. A D gene is named only where the DNA matches it firmly. Size is omitted from some rows. Given values are once, few, many or a class for expanded clones.

CDR3aa: ASSSNQETQY; len: 10; d_gene: NA; j_gene: TRBJ2-5; abundance: NA; v_gene: TRBV27
CDR3aa: ASSFNAVDTEAF; len: 12; d_gene: NA; j_gene: TRBJ1-1; abundance: NA; v_gene: TRBV5-1
CDR3aa: ASSGAGDSYEQY; len: 12; d_gene: TRBD2; j_gene: TRBJ2-7; abundance: NA; v_gene: TRBV19
CDR3aa: ASSSRHSGTDTQY; len: 13; d_gene: NA; j_gene: TRBJ2-3; abundance: NA; v_gene: TRBV9
CDR3aa: ASSAGVTNSPLH; len: 12; d_gene: NA; j_gene: TRBJ1-6; abundance: once; v_gene: TRBV6-4
CDR3aa: ASSTLAGGQETQY; len: 13; d_gene: TRBD2; j_gene: TRBJ2-5; abundance: NA; v_gene: TRBV7-3
CDR3aa: ASSLTRTVGDTQY; len: 13; d_gene: NA; j_gene: TRBJ2-3; abundance: few; v_gene: TRBV7-3
CDR3aa: ASSDPQGNSPLH; len: 12; d_gene: NA; j_gene: TRBJ1-6; abundance: NA; v_gene: TRBV10-1
CDR3aa: ASSIGPGRGNTEAF; len: 14; d_gene: NA; j_gene: TRBJ1-1; abundance: few; v_gene: TRBV19
CDR3aa: AISESLAGPQETQY; len: 14; d_gene: TRBD2; j_gene: TRBJ2-5; abundance: NA; v_gene: TRBV10-3
CDR3aa: ASAPGYSNQPQH; len: 12; d_gene: NA; j_gene: TRBJ1-5; abundance: NA; v_gene: TRBV2
CDR3aa: ASSSYRDRGYQPQH; len: 14; d_gene: TRBD1; j_gene: TRBJ1-5; abundance: NA; v_gene: TRBV5-6
CDR3aa: ASSYSKEGMRDTIY; len: 14; d_gene: NA; j_gene: TRBJ1-3; abundance: NA; v_gene: TRBV6-5
CDR3aa: ASSYQGSSYNSPLH; len: 14; d_gene: NA; j_gene: TRBJ1-6; abundance: NA; v_gene: TRBV6-2/TRBV6-3
CDR3aa: ASRDRELAENEQF; len: 13; d_gene: TRBD1; j_gene: TRBJ2-1; abundance: NA; v_gene: TRBV19
CDR3aa: ASNLTPGSSYNEQF; len: 14; d_gene: NA; j_gene: TRBJ2-1; abundance: once; v_gene: TRBV5-1
CDR3aa: ATAGSGRATGELF; len: 13; d_gene: TRBD2; j_gene: TRBJ2-2; abundance: NA; v_gene: TRBV27
CDR3aa: ASSFLGTGADTQY; len: 13; d_gene: TRBD1; j_gene: TRBJ2-3; abundance: NA; v_gene: TRBV5-5
CDR3aa: ASSVGGGAGRNIQY; len: 14; d_gene: NA; j_gene: TRBJ2-4; abundance: NA; v_gene: TRBV28
CDR3aa: AISGTSWAYEQY; len: 12; d_gene: NA; j_gene: TRBJ2-7; abundance: once; v_gene: TRBV10-3
CDR3aa: ASSPLLAGGRHEQF; len: 14; d_gene: TRBD2; j_gene: TRBJ2-1; abundance: NA; v_gene: TRBV28
CDR3aa: ASSARQGVIFNEQF; len: 14; d_gene: TRBD1; j_gene: TRBJ2-1; abundance: NA; v_gene: TRBV14
CDR3aa: ASSRQGTDTQY; len: 11; d_gene: TRBD1; j_gene: TRBJ2-3; abundance: few; v_gene: TRBV27
CDR3aa: ASAPIDRGGELF; len: 12; d_gene: TRBD1; j_gene: TRBJ2-2; abundance: NA; v_gene: TRBV2
CDR3aa: SVQGTEAF; len: 8; d_gene: NA; j_gene: TRBJ1-1; abundance: NA; v_gene: TRBV29-1
CDR3aa: ASSPPGQGPSFSYNEQF; len: 17; d_gene: TRBD1; j_gene: TRBJ2-1; abundance: NA; v_gene: TRBV18
CDR3aa: ASRRMDRGLYNEQF; len: 14; d_gene: TRBD1; j_gene: TRBJ2-1; abundance: NA; v_gene: TRBV19
CDR3aa: ASRRWTVTYNEQF; len: 13; d_gene: NA; j_gene: TRBJ2-1; abundance: NA; v_gene: TRBV28
CDR3aa: ASSFSGSSDTQY; len: 12; d_gene: TRBD2; j_gene: TRBJ2-3; abundance: NA; v_gene: TRBV6-4
CDR3aa: ASSNPPSTGPGNTIY; len: 15; d_gene: NA; j_gene: TRBJ1-3; abundance: once; v_gene: TRBV21-1
CDR3aa: ASSLGLAPYNEQF; len: 13; d_gene: NA; j_gene: TRBJ2-1; abundance: NA; v_gene: TRBV19
CDR3aa: ASRRGGDQDTQY; len: 12; d_gene: TRBD2; j_gene: TRBJ2-3; abundance: NA; v_gene: TRBV2
CDR3aa: ASSLYVPYNEQF; len: 12; d_gene: NA; j_gene: TRBJ2-1; abundance: NA; v_gene: TRBV28
CDR3aa: SVRDRGTTYEQY; len: 12; d_gene: TRBD1; j_gene: TRBJ2-7; abundance: NA; v_gene: TRBV29-1
CDR3aa: ASSPLGGGYNEQF; len: 13; d_gene: NA; j_gene: TRBJ2-1; abundance: NA; v_gene: TRBV18
CDR3aa: ASSFHLLTGDIMNTEAF; len: 17; d_gene: TRBD1; j_gene: TRBJ1-1; abundance: few; v_gene: TRBV7-9
CDR3aa: ASSLKPTGLETQY; len: 13; d_gene: TRBD1; j_gene: TRBJ2-5; abundance: NA; v_gene: TRBV27
CDR3aa: AWSVRNWRRETQY; len: 13; d_gene: NA; j_gene: TRBJ2-5; abundance: once; v_gene: TRBV30
CDR3aa: ASSSPWGQGLYGYT; len: 14; d_gene: TRBD1; j_gene: TRBJ1-2; abundance: NA; v_gene: TRBV28
CDR3aa: ASSLGGQARDYGYT; len: 14; d_gene: TRBD1; j_gene: TRBJ1-2; abundance: NA; v_gene: TRBV7-2
CDR3aa: ASSLGAGYGYT; len: 11; d_gene: NA; j_gene: TRBJ1-2; abundance: few; v_gene: TRBV18
CDR3aa: ASSPLGQGGQPQH; len: 13; d_gene: TRBD1; j_gene: TRBJ1-5; abundance: NA; v_gene: TRBV18
CDR3aa: ASSATAIRTGELF; len: 13; d_gene: NA; j_gene: TRBJ2-2; abundance: NA; v_gene: TRBV7-9
CDR3aa: ASEPGSSYNEQF; len: 12; d_gene: NA; j_gene: TRBJ2-1; abundance: NA; v_gene: TRBV5-1
CDR3aa: ASSLAKREAPLRNEQF; len: 16; d_gene: TRBD2; j_gene: TRBJ2-1; abundance: NA; v_gene: TRBV5-1
CDR3aa: ASSSDRANTEAF; len: 12; d_gene: TRBD1; j_gene: TRBJ1-1; abundance: few; v_gene: TRBV27
CDR3aa: ASSDLAGGSYEQY; len: 13; d_gene: TRBD2; j_gene: TRBJ2-7; abundance: once; v_gene: TRBV10-2
CDR3aa: AISDLLHQETQY; len: 12; d_gene: NA; j_gene: TRBJ2-5; abundance: NA; v_gene: TRBV10-3
CDR3aa: AIMRTSGGPSSYNEQF; len: 16; d_gene: TRBD2; j_gene: TRBJ2-1; abundance: NA; v_gene: TRBV10-3
CDR3aa: ASSTQRWGTGETQY; len: 14; d_gene: NA; j_gene: TRBJ2-5; abundance: NA; v_gene: TRBV11-2
CDR3aa: AVLAGGGVSTDTQY; len: 14; d_gene: TRBD2; j_gene: TRBJ2-3; abundance: NA; v_gene: TRBV5-4
CDR3aa: ASSAGRGRYDQPQH; len: 14; d_gene: NA; j_gene: TRBJ1-5; abundance: NA; v_gene: TRBV7-8
CDR3aa: ASSLRDRGQGYT; len: 12; d_gene: TRBD1; j_gene: TRBJ1-2; abundance: NA; v_gene: TRBV3-1/TRBV3-2
CDR3aa: SAFRDEQY; len: 8; d_gene: NA; j_gene: TRBJ2-7; abundance: NA; v_gene: TRBV20-1
CDR3aa: ASSNRDTVSAQY; len: 12; d_gene: NA; j_gene: TRBJ2-5; abundance: NA; v_gene: TRBV21-1
CDR3aa: ASSQTGAGNEKLF; len: 13; d_gene: TRBD1; j_gene: TRBJ1-4; abundance: NA; v_gene: TRBV28
CDR3aa: SVDLEAAEGETQY; len: 13; d_gene: NA; j_gene: TRBJ2-5; abundance: NA; v_gene: TRBV29-1
CDR3aa: ASSLGTGFDEQY; len: 12; d_gene: TRBD1; j_gene: TRBJ2-7; abundance: NA; v_gene: TRBV7-2
CDR3aa: ASSTAGTGSNQPQH; len: 14; d_gene: TRBD1; j_gene: TRBJ1-5; abundance: NA; v_gene: TRBV28